This TCR beta chain was documented in a study of T cell changes during pregnancy in multiple sclerosis. This table comes from immunoSEQ multiplex PCR, and its TCRdb copy is limited to in-frame clones, with some not included. The sample carries 95,000 to 110,000 clones, roughly 93% recorded once. The length of the CDR3 is 15 residues. Trimming took 0 bases from V and 8 from J; bases not matched to a gene: 7. From germline, CDR1 is SGHRS and CDR2 YFSETQ. The chain employs TRBV5-1 and TRBJ2-1; 8 bases fit TRBD2. Sequencing was performed on peripheral blood, taken after pregnancy. The clonotype originates from a female donor with multiple sclerosis, enrolled in a pregnancy study. The CDR3 nucleotides are TGCGCCAGCAGCTTGGTTGGGACTAGTATGCATGAGCAGTTCTTC. It encodes CASSLVGTSMHEQFF.